A selection of T cell receptor beta chains follows, all from one sample in a study of CD8 T cells in ankylosing spondylitis. In TCRdb, the 5' RACE reads were re-called with MiXCR into one record per CDR3 protein. Here the sample spans around 130,000 distinct CDR3 sequences, roughly 8.8% being singletons. The sample comprised blood, either unsorted or a sorted T cell fraction (not recorded which). The source is a male donor with ankylosing spondylitis or in good health (not recorded which). Each CDR3 is given with its conserved first and last residue.

j_call v_call cdr3_aa
TRBJ1-4 TRBV20-1 CSAIPGKGNEKLFF
TRBJ1-5 TRBV5-1 CASSLLSGEDQPQHF
TRBJ2-7 TRBV4-3 CASSQERQGLDEQYF
TRBJ1-6 TRBV20-1 CSARTGGPYNSPLHF
TRBJ2-7 TRBV4-3 CASSQDQTDPSYEQYF
TRBJ2-7 TRBV20-1 CSANEGLAVYEQYF
TRBJ1-6 TRBV5-1 CASSLEGVYSPLHF
TRBJ2-5 TRBV3-1 CASSQEFPVEMGTQYF
TRBJ2-3 TRBV11-2 CASSFNLASSTDTQYF
TRBJ2-1 TRBV19 CASSLSGTSGLNEQFF